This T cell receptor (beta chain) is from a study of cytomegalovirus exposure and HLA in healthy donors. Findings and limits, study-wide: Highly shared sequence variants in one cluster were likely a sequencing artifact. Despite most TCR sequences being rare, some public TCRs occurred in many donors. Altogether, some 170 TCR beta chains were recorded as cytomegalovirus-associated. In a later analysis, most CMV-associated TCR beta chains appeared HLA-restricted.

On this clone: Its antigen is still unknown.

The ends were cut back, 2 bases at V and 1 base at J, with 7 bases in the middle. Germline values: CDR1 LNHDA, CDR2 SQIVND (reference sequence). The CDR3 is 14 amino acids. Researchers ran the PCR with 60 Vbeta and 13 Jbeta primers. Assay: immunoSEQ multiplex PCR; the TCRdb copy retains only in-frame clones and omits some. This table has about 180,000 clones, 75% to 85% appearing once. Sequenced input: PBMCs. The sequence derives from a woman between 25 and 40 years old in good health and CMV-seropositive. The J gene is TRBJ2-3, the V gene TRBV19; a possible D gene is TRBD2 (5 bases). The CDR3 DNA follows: TGTGCCAGTAGTATAATGGAGGGCACAGATACGCAGTATTTT. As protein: CASSIMEGTDTQYF.